This T cell receptor beta chain was sequenced for a study of T cell changes during pregnancy in multiple sclerosis. Germline V gene sequence: CDR1 SGHVS, CDR2 FQNEAQ. CDR3 length equals 14 residues. Trimming pared 5 bases from V and 5 bases from J, leaving 16 bases between. This table comes from immunoSEQ multiplex PCR, and its TCRdb copy is limited to in-frame clones, with some not included. The sample lists around 57,000 clones; 91% were seen once. The material was peripheral blood, obtained after pregnancy. J is TRBJ2-7 and V is TRBV7-8; TRBD1 might be the D (6 bases). The sequence was collected from a female donor in good health, enrolled as a control in a pregnancy study. The CDR3, as DNA: TGTGCCAGCAGCCATAGATCACAGGGCAACGAGCAGTACTTC. This gives the protein CASSHRSQGNEQYF.